This T cell receptor beta chain comes out of a study of vaccination and CD4 T cells after COVID-19. Described treatment: approximately nine-day PBMC culture with coronavirus spike peptide pools or control peptides (ViraFEST assay). The CDR3 sequence is 13 residues long. Trimming took 4 bases from V and 6 from J, leaving 11 bases between them. Germline V gene sequence: CDR1 SNHLY, CDR2 FYNNEI. With the Oncomine TCR Beta short-read assay, DNA from cultured CD4+ T cells was sequenced. TCRdb re-derived calls from the PCR reads in MiXCR, one entry per CDR3 protein. This repertoire shows about 20,000 distinct CDR3 sequences, around 45% found once; its top ten account for roughly 14%. This clonotype was observed a few times. Its cognate antigen is unknown.

The specimen sequenced was CD4+ T cells from blood, cultured in vitro. The chain has TRBV2 and TRBJ2-3, with a possible D match to TRBD1 (5 bases). The TCR sequence derives from a human donor who had recovered from COVID-19. The CDR3 protein is CASSVDNEDTQYF. The CDR3 nucleotides read TGTGCCAGCAGTGTGGACAATGAGGATACGCAGTATTTT.